Here is one T cell receptor beta chain with its context. Its specificity is not known. This record belongs to a study of cytomegalovirus exposure and HLA in healthy donors. Study outcomes and limitations: An assumption of roughly uniform sequencing depth across donors underlay the presence/absence analyses. Clonal expansion, a later analysis showed, was greater in HLA-associated TCR beta chains than in equally common others. Altogether, about 160 TCR beta chains were recorded as cytomegalovirus-associated.

The PCR made use of 60 Vbeta and 13 Jbeta primers. The assay was immunoSEQ multiplex PCR, and TCRdb's table has in-frame clones only and misses some. The sample lists under 200,000 clones; over 70% were seen once. The specimen was PBMCs. The TCR was taken from a male donor in good health and CMV-seropositive.

The CDR3, as DNA: TGTGCCAGCAGCCAGAGGACTAGCGTAGAGACCCAGTACTTC. Amino acids: CASSQRTSVETQYF. The V gene is TRBV7-9, the J gene TRBJ2-5, with 9 nucleotides matching TRBD2. Per germline, CDR1 SEHNR and CDR2 FQNEAQ (reference sequence). CDR3 length: 14 residues. J gave up 4 bases and V 5 bases, and 5 bases lay outside the gene matches.